Given below is one T cell receptor (beta chain) in context. What it binds is not known. The sample belongs to a study of OX40 agonist ivuxolimab in advanced cancers. Whole-study context: Ivuxolimab was delivered to patients intravenously every 2 weeks at doses spanning 0.01 to 10 mg/kg. The study enrolled dose-escalation patients with hepatocellular carcinoma, melanoma, renal cell or head and neck cancer.

Clones were read by immunoSEQ multiplex PCR, and TCRdb kept only the in-frame ones, dropping some. The sample lists about 80,000 clones, about 90% occurring once. General observations from the study: Low normalized T-cell clonal expansion was additionally recorded for some nonresponders. At doses 0.1 to 3.0 mg/kg, CD4+ and CD8+ clones expanded.

Germline CDR1 is SEHNR and CDR2 is FQNEAQ (reference sequence). Trimming cost V 5 bases and J 0 bases, with 14 bases left between them. The CDR3 covers 16 residues. The chain employs TRBV7-9 and TRBJ2-1; maybe TRBD1 (6 bases). The sample here was CD4+ or CD8+ T cells sorted from blood, taken in a trial of the OX40 agonist ivuxolimab. This TCR derives from an adult with an advanced solid tumor such as melanoma, head and neck, liver or kidney cancer. The CDR3 spells CASSAHQGSSYNEQFF. The CDR3 DNA sequence: TGTGCCAGCAGCGCCCACCAGGGGAGCTCCTACAATGAGCAGTTCTTC.